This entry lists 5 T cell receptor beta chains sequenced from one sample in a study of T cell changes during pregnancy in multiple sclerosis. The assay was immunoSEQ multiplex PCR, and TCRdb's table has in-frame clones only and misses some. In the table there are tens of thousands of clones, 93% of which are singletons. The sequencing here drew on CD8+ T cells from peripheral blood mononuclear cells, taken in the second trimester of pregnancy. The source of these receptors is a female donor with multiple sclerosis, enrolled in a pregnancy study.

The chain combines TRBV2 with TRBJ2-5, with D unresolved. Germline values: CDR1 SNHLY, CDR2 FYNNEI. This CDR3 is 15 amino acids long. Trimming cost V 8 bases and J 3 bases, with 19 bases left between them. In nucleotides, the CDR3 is TGTGCCAGCTTGGTAGTCCGCATGTCTAAAGAGACCCAGTACTTC. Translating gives CASLVVRMSKETQYF.

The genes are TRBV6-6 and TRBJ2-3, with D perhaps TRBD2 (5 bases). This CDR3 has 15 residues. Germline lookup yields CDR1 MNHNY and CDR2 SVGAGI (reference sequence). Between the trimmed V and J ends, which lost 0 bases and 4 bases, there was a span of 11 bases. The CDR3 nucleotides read TGTGCCAGCAGTTACTCAAGGACTTCACCAGATACGCAGTATTTT. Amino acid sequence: CASSYSRTSPDTQYF.

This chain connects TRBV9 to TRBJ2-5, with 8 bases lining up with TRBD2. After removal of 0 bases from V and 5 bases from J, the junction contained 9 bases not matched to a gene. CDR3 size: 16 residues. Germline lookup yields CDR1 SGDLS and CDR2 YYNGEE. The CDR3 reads CASSVGEGGGGETQYF. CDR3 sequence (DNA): TGTGCCAGCAGCGTAGGGGAGGGAGGCGGGGGGGAGACCCAGTACTTC.

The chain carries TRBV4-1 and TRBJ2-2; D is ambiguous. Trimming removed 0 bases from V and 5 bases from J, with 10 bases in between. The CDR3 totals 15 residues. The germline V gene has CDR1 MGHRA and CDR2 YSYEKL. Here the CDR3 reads CASSQESLLTGELFF. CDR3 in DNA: TGCGCCAGCAGCCAAGAAAGCCTACTTACCGGGGAGCTGTTTTTT.

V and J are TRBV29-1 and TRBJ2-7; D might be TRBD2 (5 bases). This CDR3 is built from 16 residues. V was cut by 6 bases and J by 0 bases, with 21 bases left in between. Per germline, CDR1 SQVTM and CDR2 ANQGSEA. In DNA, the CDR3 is TGCAGCGTCGGTGGGGAGCTGGATTTTCCCTCCTACGAGCAGTACTTC. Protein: CSVGGELDFPSYEQYF.